This TCR beta chain is from a study of a mutant IDH1 vaccine in newly diagnosed glioma (dated by TCRdb to about 2021). Some background on the complete study: Patients were given eight vaccinations, in weeks 1, 3, 5, 7, 11, 15, 19 and 23, which matched visits V03 through V10. Vaccination was initiated 4-6 weeks after radiotherapy alone, or concurrently with temozolomide cycles in the chemotherapy-containing groups. The approximately 32 treated patients were roughly 60% male and roughly 40% female, with a mean age of approximately 38 years. Before enrollment, patients had received standard therapy of radiotherapy alone, temozolomide alone, or radiochemotherapy with temozolomide; most received the combination. Peripheral blood was collected at six visits: V03 (baseline), V05, V07, V10, V12 and V13. Longitudinal TCRB deep sequencing was performed for 20 to 25 treated patients wherever samples were available for exploratory analyses.

The time point label, as the study defines it: week 23, last vaccination. A 20-mer mutant IDH1 peptide at 300 micrograms in Montanide made up each vaccine dose, which was injected subcutaneously together with topical imiquimod. Donors had newly diagnosed WHO grade 3 or 4 IDH1-mutant astrocytomas with loss of nuclear ATRX. The samples were drawn from NOA16, a multicentre, single-arm, open-label phase I trial in Germany that tested a mutant IDH1 peptide vaccine in humans for the first time. The DNeasy Blood and Tissue Kit was used to extract genomic DNA from EDTA blood for TCRB sequencing. Study-level results and caveats: Pseudoprogression seemed to be unrelated to changes in the top peripheral T cell clonotypes found by TCRB sequencing. Immune responses induced by the vaccine were seen in around 93% of patients across multiple MHC alleles. The authors noted that analyses of patient blood samples could not be reproduced because of sample limitations. PBMC samples for TCRB deep sequencing were selected based on availability.

Points on this clone: Its antigen has not been determined. Base qualities are not recorded, but no much larger clone differs from it by a single base.

Receptors were amplified or captured by the immunoSEQ multiplex PCR assay. The hsTCRB Kit was used according to the manufacturer's protocol to amplify rearranged TCR beta chain sequences. Sequencing of TCRB libraries was carried out on an Illumina MiSeq. In the authors' own workflow: Demultiplexing, trimming and gene mapping were performed with the kit vendor's proprietary platform. TCRdb took this table from immuneACCESS and kept in-frame rearrangements with V and J called. Such tables lack part of the clones; where checked against another copy, unresolved V genes explain under half of the gap, and the rest is unexplained. That table furnishes V, J and clone size, whereas the DNA furnished D and trimming. This sample is represented by 60,000 to 85,000 clones; around 85% of them were singletons. Roughly 0.78% of the sample is held by the ten biggest clonotypes. Germline trimming amounts to 10 bases on V and 5 bases on J, with 15 as the count of junction bases outside the gene matches. The germline V gene yields SNHLY for CDR1 and FYNNEI for CDR2. Including cysteine and phenylalanine, the CDR3 has 15 amino acids. Kept here is only the CDR3 DNA, which spans 45 bases and is read in frame from base 1.

This TCR derives from a woman in her fifties or sixties with glioma. The chain employs TRBV2 and TRBJ2-7; TRBD1 lines up with 9 middle nucleotides. Sequenced here: PBMCs, sampled from a glioma patient whose treatment included an IDH1 peptide vaccine. The DNA sequence is as follows: TGTGCCACCAAGAGACCGGGACAGGGATCCAACGAGCAGTACTTC. This yields the protein CATKRPGQGSNEQYF.